This T cell receptor beta chain was found in a study of shared clonotypes between healthy human individuals. Donors were Caucasian adults residing in Nashville, Tennessee, USA. Using immunoSEQ multiplex PCR, the repertoire was profiled, and TCRdb retains in-frame clones only, with some absent. The table lists around 1,100,000 clones, 70% to 85% of them singletons. The sequence derives from a man aged 18 to 30 in good health. Some clones in this sample may be carry-over from other donors' samples. Input material: memory CD4+ T cells from PBMCs. Described subset: CD45RA-negative fraction.

CDR3 amino acids: CASSPYFPGQRNEKLFF. Written as DNA, the CDR3 is TGTGCCAGCTCACCATACTTCCCGGGACAGAGAAATGAAAAACTGTTTTTT. The V and J genes are TRBV18 and TRBJ1-4, with 7 nucleotides matching TRBD1. V lost 2 bases to trimming and J lost 5 bases; unmatched junction nucleotides: 11. From germline, CDR1 is KGHSH and CDR2 LQKENI. The CDR3 extends over 17 amino acids.